The 32 T cell receptor beta chains below come from one sample, sequenced in a study of PD-1 blockade in classical Hodgkin lymphoma. The method was immunoSEQ multiplex PCR; TCRdb's version includes in-frame clones alone and lacks a portion of them. The profile shows 25,000 to 35,000 clones, about 70% of them singletons. In every patient, relapse followed autologous stem cell transplantation, while exposure to brentuximab vedotin differed. Here the sequenced sample was peripheral blood mononuclear cells (PBMCs), taken before the second cycle of nivolumab. The receptors were sampled from a human donor with classical Hodgkin lymphoma.

This clone has just a few counts. This chain connects TRBV4-3 to TRBJ2-7; 9 bases align to TRBD1. The CDR3 contains 15 residues. V gave up 0 bases and J gave up 3 bases; unmatched junction bases: 3. CDR1 and CDR2 from the germline V gene are LGHNA and YSLEER. CDR3 coding DNA: TGCGCCAGCAGCCAAGATGGGACAGGGCTCTACGAGCAGTACTTC. Translated: CASSQDGTGLYEQYF.

This chain joins TRBV19 and TRBJ2-5; no firm D call. Germline CDR1 LNHDA, CDR2 SQIVND (reference sequence). The CDR3 is made up of 17 amino acids. Trimming cost V 3 bases and J 4 bases, with 21 bases left between them. CDR3 sequence reads: CASSIRSIEGSVETQYF. The CDR3 DNA follows: TGTGCCAGTAGTATCCGGAGTATCGAAGGGTCGGTAGAGACCCAGTACTTC.

This sequence joins TRBV6-4 and TRBJ1-6; 9 bases are shared with TRBD1. The V segment lost 6 bases and the J segment 10 bases; nucleotides outside the gene matches: 7. The CDR3 is made up of 14 amino acids. Germline V gene lookup returns CDR1 MRHNA and CDR2 SNTAGT. CDR3 loop: CASSPDRGGSPLHF. CDR3 in DNA: TGTGCCAGCAGCCCGGACAGGGGAGGATCACCCCTCCACTTT.

The genes are TRBV10-3 and TRBJ2-1; 9 bases are a match to TRBD2. Unmatched junction bases numbered 7, after V lost 3 bases and J lost 7 bases. The CDR3 has 15 residues. Germline V gene data show CDR1 as ENHRY and CDR2 as SYGVKD. In nucleotides, the CDR3 is TGTGCCATCAGTGACCGAGCGGGGGGTCCTAATGAGCAGTTCTTC. Translating it yields CAISDRAGGPNEQFF.

The J gene is TRBJ1-3, the V gene TRBV30; 10 positions agree with TRBD1. Losses at the gene ends were 2 bases for V and 4 bases for J; bases not matched to a gene: 2. The germline V gene has CDR1 GTSNPN and CDR2 SVGIG (reference sequence). This CDR3 has 14 amino acids. The CDR3, as DNA: TGTGCCTGGAGTCGGACAGGGGGAGGAAACACCATATATTTT. This encodes CAWSRTGGGNTIYF.

V is TRBV14 and J is TRBJ1-1, with D perhaps TRBD1 (6 bases). The CDR3 contains 15 residues. Trimming took 0 bases from V and 5 from J, leaving 13 bases between them. Germline CDR1 SGHDN, CDR2 FVKESK. Here the CDR3 DNA reads TGTGCCAGCAGCCAAGAGTCCAGGGGCCAGACTGAAGCTTTCTTT. This sequence encodes CASSQESRGQTEAFF.

The CDR3 is CASSLWGIGTEAFF. Written as DNA, the CDR3 is TGTGCCAGCAGCTTATGGGGAATCGGCACTGAAGCTTTCTTT. This chain uses TRBV7-3 with TRBJ1-1; D unclear. V lost 2 bases and J 4 bases, leaving 11 bases between the germline ends. CDR1 and CDR2 from the germline V gene are SGHTA and FQGTGA. CDR3 length equals 14 residues.

This clone was detected a few times. The V call is TRBV6-1, the J call TRBJ1-2; 9 bases fit TRBD1. The CDR3 is made up of 13 amino acids. CDR1 MNHNS and CDR2 SASEGT come from the germline V gene. Losses at the gene ends were 6 bases for V and 8 bases for J; bases not matched to a gene: 7. CDR3 sequence (DNA): TGTGCCAGCAGAGGGGGACAGGGCGGGGGCTACACCTTC. Its protein product is CASRGGQGGGYTF.

This clone was seen more than once but under ten times. This rearrangement joins TRBV2 to TRBJ1-5, with D maybe TRBD1 (5 bases). This CDR3 has 14 residues. V lost 6 bases and J lost 4, with 13 bases in between. Per the germline V gene, CDR1 is SNHLY and CDR2 is FYNNEI. CDR3 protein: CASRNAGLNQPQHF. The CDR3 DNA is TGTGCCAGCAGGAACGCAGGGCTGAATCAGCCCCAGCATTTT.

The chain links TRBV21-1 to TRBJ2-1; TRBD2 reflects the table's D call only, with no check against the DNA. TRBV21-1 constitutes a pseudogene. The CDR3 runs 17 residues. As DNA, the CDR3 is TGTGCCAGCAGCAAAGCCGGGGATCTAGCGGGATATGATGAGCAGTTCTTC. It is translated as CASSKAGDLAGYDEQFF.

The chain joins TRBV6-5 to TRBJ2-3, with D possibly being TRBD1 (6 bases). CDR3 length: 15 residues. Germline-derived CDR1 and CDR2 are MNHEY and SVGAGI. V lost 0 bases, J lost 2 bases, and 9 bases lay in between. The CDR3 coding sequence is TGTGCCAGCAGTTACTCGGCAGGGGACACAGATACGCAGTATTTT. Amino acid sequence: CASSYSAGDTDTQYF.

The CDR3 nucleotides read TGTGCCAGCAGCTTGGTGGAATACAATGAGCAGTTCTTC. Its protein is CASSLVEYNEQFF. The rearrangement uses TRBV7-2 and TRBJ2-1; no clear D gene. Trimming left V 3 bases short and J 4 bases short, with 7 bases between. This CDR3 spans 13 amino acids. The germline V gene encodes CDR1 SGHTA and CDR2 FQGNSA.

The chain combines TRBV10-3 with TRBJ1-3, with a possible D match to TRBD1 (5 bases). The CDR3 spans 17 residues. V lost 0 bases and J lost 0, with 12 bases in between. The germline CDR1 and CDR2 sequences are ENHRY and SYGVKD. This CDR3 reads CAISESMGLRSGNTIYF. The CDR3 DNA sequence: TGTGCCATCAGTGAGTCTATGGGACTTCGCTCTGGAAACACCATATATTTT.

Only a few counts were recorded for this clone. V usage is TRBV28 and J usage is TRBJ1-6; D gene uncertain. Germline loops: CDR1 MDHEN, CDR2 SYDVKM. V lost 4 bases to trimming and J lost 8 bases, with 15 bases between them. This CDR3 has 15 amino acids. The CDR3, as DNA: TGTGCCAGCAGTTCCCCCTCGGACGGGCATTCACCCCTCCACTTT. Protein product: CASSSPSDGHSPLHF.

The chain is built from TRBV5-6 and TRBJ2-2; D remains unclear. Germline CDR1 reads SGHDT; CDR2 reads YYEEEE. This CDR3 is 15 amino acids long. The V and J ends lost 2 bases and 1 base respectively, with 9 bases between them. The CDR3 region is CASSFDHLNTGELFF. In nucleotides, the CDR3 is TGTGCCAGCAGCTTCGATCACCTGAACACCGGGGAGCTGTTTTTT. Full variable domain (rest looked up from reference TRBV5-6 and TRBJ2-2): DAGVTQSPTHLIKTRGQQVTLRCSPKSGHDTVSWYQQALGQGPQFIFQYYEEEERQRGNFPDRFSGHQFPNYSSELNVNALLLGDSALYLCASSFDHLNTGELFFGEGSRLTVL.

The chain employs TRBV7-9 and TRBJ2-5, with D uncertain. This CDR3 has 14 amino acids. Looked up from germline, CDR1 is SEHNR and CDR2 is FQNEAQ (reference sequence). The V end was cut by 2 bases, the J end by 1 base, with 8 bases between. The CDR3 loop reads CASSLIRSQETQYF. The CDR3 nucleotides read TGTGCCAGCAGCTTAATACGGAGCCAAGAGACCCAGTACTTC.

The chain combines TRBV14 with TRBJ2-1, with D perhaps matching TRBD2 (6 bases). CDR1 is SGHDN, CDR2 FVKESK, per germline. Trimming took 1 base from V and 4 from J, leaving 8 bases between them. This CDR3 is 14 amino acids long. The chain's CDR3 is CASSQAGVYNEQFF. Written as DNA, the CDR3 is TGTGCCAGCAGCCAAGCGGGGGTGTACAATGAGCAGTTCTTC.

This clone was observed a single time. CDR3 in DNA: TGTGCCAGCAGTTACGGGACAGGGGGCTCCTACGAGCAGTACTTC. Its translation: CASSYGTGGSYEQYF. The rearrangement joins TRBV6-5 to TRBJ2-7; 11 nucleotides line up with TRBD1. The germline V gene has CDR1 MNHEY and CDR2 SVGAGI. The length of the CDR3 is 15 residues. Unmatched junction bases numbered 0, after V lost 2 bases and J lost 0 bases.

This chain connects TRBV2 to TRBJ2-7; 7 bases are shared with TRBD1. The CDR3 extends over 16 amino acids. Germline V CDR1 and CDR2: SNHLY, FYNNEI. J was trimmed by 3 bases and V by 4 bases; bases with no gene match: 12. CDR3 in DNA: TGTGCCAGCAGTGGGGGGACAGATCAACGAATCTACGAGCAGTACTTC. Encoded protein: CASSGGTDQRIYEQYF.

This chain uses TRBV7-2 with TRBJ1-2; TRBD1 agrees at 9 bases. Germline assignment: CDR1 SGHTA and CDR2 FQGNSA. CDR3 length: 13 amino acids. The J segment lost 6 bases and the V segment lost 3 bases, leaving 2 bases of the junction unmatched. CDR3 sequence (DNA): TGTGCCAGCAGCTTCAGACAGGGGGATGGCTACACCTTC. Its protein product is CASSFRQGDGYTF. The variable domain in full, completed from reference TRBV7-2 and TRBJ1-2, reads GAGVSQSPSNKVTEKGKDVELRCDPISGHTALYWYRQSLGQGLEFLIYFQGNSAPDKSGLPSDRFSAERTGGSVSTLTIQRTQQEDSAVYLCASSFRQGDGYTFGSGTRLTVV.

V is TRBV5-1 and J is TRBJ1-2; a possible D gene is TRBD1 (6 bases). The germline V gene encodes CDR1 SGHRS and CDR2 YFSETQ. Trimming took off 4 bases at V and 6 bases at J, with 16 bases between the two ends. The CDR3 extends over 14 amino acids. In nucleotides, the CDR3 is TGCGCCAGCAGCCCGGAAGGCAGGGGCGATGGCTACACCTTC. Its translation is CASSPEGRGDGYTF.

The chain has TRBV12-2 and TRBJ2-3; the table's D call, TRBD2, has no DNA check behind it. TRBV12-2 is a documented pseudogene. This CDR3 is 18 amino acids long. The CDR3 coding sequence is TGTGCAAGTCGCTTAGCGCCAGTAACGGGGGGACGCACAGATACGCAGTATTTT. Residues: CASRLAPVTGGRTDTQYF.

This clone came up a few times. The CDR3 loop is CASSHDRGQETQYF. The CDR3 DNA is TGTGCCAGCTCCCACGACAGGGGCCAAGAGACCCAGTACTTC. The rearrangement links TRBV18 to TRBJ2-5; TRBD1 matches 8 bases. V trimming: 6 bases; J trimming: 1 base; junction bases outside the gene matches: 4. The CDR3 is 14 residues long. CDR1 is KGHSH and CDR2 is LQKENI in the germline V gene.

V is TRBV5-1 and J is TRBJ1-4; D call uncertain. The CDR3 totals 14 residues. Between the trimmed V and J ends, which lost 5 bases and 0 bases, there was a span of 8 bases. Germline loops: CDR1 SGHRS, CDR2 YFSETQ. The CDR3 DNA is TGCGCCAGCAGGGCGATGGCAACTAATGAAAAACTGTTTTTT. Its translation: CASRAMATNEKLFF.

The chain employs TRBV6-5 and TRBJ2-7, with TRBD1 identical over 10 bases. V was clipped by 6 bases and J by 5 bases; unmatched bases: 4. The CDR3 totals 13 residues. Germline CDR1 MNHEY, CDR2 SVGAGI. The CDR3 DNA is TGTGCCAGCAGGGGGACAGGGGAGCACGAGCAGTACTTC. It is translated as CASRGTGEHEQYF.

The V call is TRBV28, the J call TRBJ2-7; TRBD1 is a possible D gene (5 bases). Trimming removed 3 bases from V and 4 bases from J, with 10 bases in between. Germline-derived CDR1 and CDR2 are MDHEN and SYDVKM. This CDR3 is built from 13 residues. DNA for the CDR3: TGTGCCAGCAGTTTGGGGCATACTTACGAGCAGTACTTC. It yields the protein CASSLGHTYEQYF.

Within the sample, this clone is large. V usage is TRBV19 and J usage is TRBJ2-3, with D perhaps matching TRBD2 (6 bases). Germline loops: CDR1 LNHDA, CDR2 SQIVND (reference sequence). The V end lost 3 bases, the J end lost 7 bases, and 11 bases lay between the germline ends. The CDR3 consists of 13 residues. CDR3 sequence reads: CASSIGGLNTQYF. CDR3 coding DNA: TGTGCCAGTAGTATTGGGGGGTTGAATACGCAGTATTTT.

In its sample, this clone was seen once. The CDR3 bases are TGCGCCAGCAGTTACGTTGAAGCTTTCTTT. Its translation is CASSYVEAFF. V is TRBV23-1 and J is TRBJ1-1; D not certain. TRBV23-1 is assigned to the ORF class and has an uncertain function. This CDR3 contains 10 residues. V was clipped by 5 bases and J by 7 bases, with 5 bases between them.

The gene calls are TRBV7-2 and TRBJ2-1, with D possibly TRBD2 on 5 matching bases. CDR3 length equals 17 residues. Germline values: CDR1 SGHTA, CDR2 FQGNSA. Trimming stripped 3 bases from V and 3 bases from J, with 18 bases between. CDR3 protein: CASSFPRPTTYYNEQFF. CDR3 DNA: TGTGCCAGCAGCTTTCCCCGGCCGACTACCTACTACAATGAGCAGTTCTTC. Full variable domain (remainder filled in from reference TRBV7-2 and TRBJ2-1): GAGVSQSPSNKVTEKGKDVELRCDPISGHTALYWYRQSLGQGLEFLIYFQGNSAPDKSGLPSDRFSAERTGGSVSTLTIQRTQQEDSAVYLCASSFPRPTTYYNEQFFGPGTRLTVL.

The V gene is TRBV6-6, the J gene TRBJ2-5, with TRBD1 as a possible D gene (5 bases). Trimming stripped 8 bases from V and 2 bases from J, with 12 bases between. The CDR3 has 13 amino acids. Germline CDR1 MNHNY, CDR2 SVGAGI (reference sequence). CDR3 protein: CASWAGWQETQYF. In nucleotides, the CDR3 is TGTGCCAGCTGGGCAGGGTGGCAAGAGACCCAGTACTTC.

This clone was seen once. The chain uses TRBV6-6 and TRBJ2-3; 9 bases fit TRBD2. Germline V gives CDR1 MNHNY, CDR2 SVGAGI (reference sequence). The CDR3 totals 16 residues. J gave up 1 base and V 2 bases, and 4 bases lay outside the gene matches. The CDR3 reads CASSYGASGGTDTQYF. The CDR3, as DNA: TGTGCCAGCAGTTACGGGGCTAGCGGGGGCACAGATACGCAGTATTTT.

This clone was picked up one time. A read error may produce the germline difference seen at one junction end. The chain employs TRBV6-5 and TRBJ2-7; D is ambiguous. The CDR3 spans 12 residues. Germline V gene lookup returns CDR1 MNHEY and CDR2 SVGAGI. CDR3 region: CAISEENYEQYF. CDR3 coding DNA: TGTGCCATCAGTGAGGAGAACTACGAGCAGTACTTC.